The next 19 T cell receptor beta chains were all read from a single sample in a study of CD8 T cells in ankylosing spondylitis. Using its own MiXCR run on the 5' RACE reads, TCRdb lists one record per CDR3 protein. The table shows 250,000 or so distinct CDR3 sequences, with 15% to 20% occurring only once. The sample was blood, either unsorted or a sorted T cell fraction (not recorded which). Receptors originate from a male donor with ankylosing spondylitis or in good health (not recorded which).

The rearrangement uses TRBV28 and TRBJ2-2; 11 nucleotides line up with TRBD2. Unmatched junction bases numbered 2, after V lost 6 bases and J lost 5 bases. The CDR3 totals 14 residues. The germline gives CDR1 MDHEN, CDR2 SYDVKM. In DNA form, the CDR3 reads TGTGCCAGCAGATGGACTAGCGGGACCGGGGAGCTGTTTTTT. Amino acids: CASRWTSGTGELFF.

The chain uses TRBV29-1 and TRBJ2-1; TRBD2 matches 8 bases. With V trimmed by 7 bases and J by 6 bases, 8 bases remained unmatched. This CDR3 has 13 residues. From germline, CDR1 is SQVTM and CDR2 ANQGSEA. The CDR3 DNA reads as TGCAGCGGGAGAGCGGGAGCGGGCAATGAGCAGTTCTTC. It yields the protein CSGRAGAGNEQFF.

The CDR3 coding sequence is TGCAGCGTTGAAGGTCTTTACGAGCAGTACTTC. Translation gives CSVEGLYEQYF. This chain links TRBV29-1 with TRBJ2-7; D is unclear. With 1 base removed from V and 4 bases from J, the gap between germline ends came to 5 bases. CDR1 and CDR2 from the germline V gene are SQVTM and ANQGSEA. This CDR3 is built from 11 residues.

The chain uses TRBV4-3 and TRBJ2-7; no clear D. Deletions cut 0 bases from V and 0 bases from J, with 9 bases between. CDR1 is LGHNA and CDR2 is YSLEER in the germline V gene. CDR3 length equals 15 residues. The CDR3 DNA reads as TGCGCCAGCAGCCAAGATACACCCAGCTCCTACGAGCAGTACTTC. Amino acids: CASSQDTPSSYEQYF.

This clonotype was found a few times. The CDR3 DNA is TGCGCCAGCAGCCGATCAGGGAATGGCTACACCTTC. The encoded protein is CASSRSGNGYTF. This chain joins TRBV4-1 and TRBJ1-2; tentative D call: TRBD1 (5 bases). The CDR3 is 12 residues long. Germline CDR1 and CDR2: MGHRA and YSYEKL. V was shortened by 4 bases and J by 6 bases, with 9 bases between the two germline ends.

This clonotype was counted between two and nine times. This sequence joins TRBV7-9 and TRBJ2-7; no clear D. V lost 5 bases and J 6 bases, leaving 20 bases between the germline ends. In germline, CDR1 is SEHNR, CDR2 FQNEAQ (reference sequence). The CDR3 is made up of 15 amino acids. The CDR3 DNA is TGTGCCAGCAGCCTCCAAGGTGCCGGGTCAGGCGAGCAGTACTTC. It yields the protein CASSLQGAGSGEQYF.

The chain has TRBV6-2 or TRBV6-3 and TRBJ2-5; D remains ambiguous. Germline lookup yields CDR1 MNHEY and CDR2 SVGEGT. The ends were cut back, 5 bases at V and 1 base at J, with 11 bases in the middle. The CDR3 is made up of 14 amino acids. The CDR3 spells CASSDQALQETQYF. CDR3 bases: TGTGCCAGCAGTGACCAGGCACTCCAAGAGACCCAGTACTTC.

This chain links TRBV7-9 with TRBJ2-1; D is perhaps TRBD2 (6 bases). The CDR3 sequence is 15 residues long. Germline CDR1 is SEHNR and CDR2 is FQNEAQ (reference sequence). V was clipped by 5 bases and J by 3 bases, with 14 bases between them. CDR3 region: CASSKWGVFYNEQFF. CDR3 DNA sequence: TGTGCCAGCAGCAAGTGGGGGGTTTTCTACAATGAGCAGTTCTTC.

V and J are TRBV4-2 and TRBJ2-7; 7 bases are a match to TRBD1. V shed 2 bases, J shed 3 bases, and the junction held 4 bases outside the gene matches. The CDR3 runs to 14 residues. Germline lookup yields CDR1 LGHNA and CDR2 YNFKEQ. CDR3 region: CASSQLTGRYEQYF. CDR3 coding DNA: TGTGCCAGCAGCCAACTGACAGGGCGCTACGAGCAGTACTTC.

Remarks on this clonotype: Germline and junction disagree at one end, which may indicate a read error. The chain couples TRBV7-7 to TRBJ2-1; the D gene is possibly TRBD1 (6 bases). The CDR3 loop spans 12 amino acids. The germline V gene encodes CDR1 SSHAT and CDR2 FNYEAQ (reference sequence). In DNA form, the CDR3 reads TGTGCTAGCAGCTCACTATCAGGGGAAGCGTTCTTC. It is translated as CASSSLSGEAFF. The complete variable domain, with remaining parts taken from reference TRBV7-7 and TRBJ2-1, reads GAGVSQSPRYKVTKRGQDVTLRCDPISSHATLYWYQQALGQGPEFLTYFNYEAQPDKSGLPSDRFSAERPEGSISTLTIQRTEQRDSAMYRCASSSLSGEAFFGPGTRLTVL.

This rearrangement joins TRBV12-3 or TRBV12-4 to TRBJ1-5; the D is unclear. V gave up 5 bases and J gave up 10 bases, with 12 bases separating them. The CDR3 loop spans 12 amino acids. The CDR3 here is CASSPNPRPQHF. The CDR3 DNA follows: TGTGCCAGCAGTCCTAACCCGAGACCCCAGCATTTT.

The CDR3 DNA is TGTGCCAGCAGCTCCTCCCATTCGAACACCGGGGAGCTGTTTTTT. Protein: CASSSSHSNTGELFF. The V and J genes are TRBV11-2 and TRBJ2-2; D unresolved. Germline CDR1 is SGHAT and CDR2 is FQNNGV. V was clipped by 4 bases and J by 0 bases, with 9 bases between them. The CDR3 extends over 15 amino acids.

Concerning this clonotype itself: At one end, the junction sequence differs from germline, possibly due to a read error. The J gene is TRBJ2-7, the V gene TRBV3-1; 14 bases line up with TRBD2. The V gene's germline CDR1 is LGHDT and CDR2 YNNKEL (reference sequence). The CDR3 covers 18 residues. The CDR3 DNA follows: TGTACCAGCAGCCCAACGGGACTAGCGGGAGCCCAACTCTACGAGCAGTACTTC. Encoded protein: CTSSPTGLAGAQLYEQYF.

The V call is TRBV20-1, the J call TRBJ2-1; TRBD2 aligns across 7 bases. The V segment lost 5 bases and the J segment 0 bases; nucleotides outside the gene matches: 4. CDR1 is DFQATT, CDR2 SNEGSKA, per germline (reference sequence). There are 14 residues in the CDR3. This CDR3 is CSAPGGGSYNEQFF. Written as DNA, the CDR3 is TGCAGTGCTCCGGGCGGGGGCTCCTACAATGAGCAGTTCTTC.

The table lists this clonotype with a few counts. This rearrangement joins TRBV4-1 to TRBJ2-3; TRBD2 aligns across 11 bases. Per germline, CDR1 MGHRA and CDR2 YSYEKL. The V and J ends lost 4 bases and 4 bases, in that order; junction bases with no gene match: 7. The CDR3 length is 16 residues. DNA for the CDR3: TGCGCCAGCAGCCTCACGACTAGCGGGATTGCAGATACGCAGTATTTT. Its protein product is CASSLTTSGIADTQYF.

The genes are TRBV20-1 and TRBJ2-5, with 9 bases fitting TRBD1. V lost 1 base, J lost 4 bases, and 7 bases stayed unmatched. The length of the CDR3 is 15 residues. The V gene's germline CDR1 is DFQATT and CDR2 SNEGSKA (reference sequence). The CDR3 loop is CSARGKDRGGETQYF. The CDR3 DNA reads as TGCAGTGCTAGAGGCAAGGACAGGGGTGGAGAGACCCAGTACTTC.

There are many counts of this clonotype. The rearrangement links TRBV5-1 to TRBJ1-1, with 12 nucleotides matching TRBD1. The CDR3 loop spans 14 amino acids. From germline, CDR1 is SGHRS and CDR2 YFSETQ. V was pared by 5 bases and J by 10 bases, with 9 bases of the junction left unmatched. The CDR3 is CASRTGQGAVGAFF. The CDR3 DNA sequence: TGCGCCAGCAGGACGGGACAGGGGGCCGTGGGAGCTTTCTTT.

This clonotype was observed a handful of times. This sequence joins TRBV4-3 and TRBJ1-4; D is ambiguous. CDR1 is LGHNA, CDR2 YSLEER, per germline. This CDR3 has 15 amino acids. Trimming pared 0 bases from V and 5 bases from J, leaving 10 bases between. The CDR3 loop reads CASSQDGKGNEKLFF. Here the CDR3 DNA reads TGCGCCAGCAGCCAAGACGGAAAAGGGAATGAAAAACTGTTTTTT.

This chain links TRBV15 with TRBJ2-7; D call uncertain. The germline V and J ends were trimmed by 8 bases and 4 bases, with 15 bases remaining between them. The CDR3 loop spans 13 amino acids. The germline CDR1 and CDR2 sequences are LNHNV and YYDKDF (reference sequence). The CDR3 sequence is CATAGPPLYEQYF. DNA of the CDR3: TGTGCCACCGCCGGCCCTCCATTATACGAGCAGTACTTC.